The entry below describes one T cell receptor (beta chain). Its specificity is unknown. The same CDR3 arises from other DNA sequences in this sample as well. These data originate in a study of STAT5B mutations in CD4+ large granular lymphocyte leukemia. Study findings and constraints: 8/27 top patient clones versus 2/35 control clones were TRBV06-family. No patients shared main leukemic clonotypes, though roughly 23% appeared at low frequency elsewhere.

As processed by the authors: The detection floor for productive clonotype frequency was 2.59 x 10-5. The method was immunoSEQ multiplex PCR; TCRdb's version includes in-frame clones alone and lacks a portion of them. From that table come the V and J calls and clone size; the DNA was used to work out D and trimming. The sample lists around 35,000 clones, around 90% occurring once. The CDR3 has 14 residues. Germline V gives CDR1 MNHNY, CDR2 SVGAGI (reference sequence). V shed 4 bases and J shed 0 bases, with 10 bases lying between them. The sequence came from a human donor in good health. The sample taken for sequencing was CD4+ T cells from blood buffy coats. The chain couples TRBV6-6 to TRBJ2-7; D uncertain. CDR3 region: CASSSRGSSYEQYF. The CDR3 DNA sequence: TGTGCCAGCAGTTCCCGCGGAAGCTCCTACGAGCAGTACTTC.